Following are 25 T cell receptor beta chains from one sample sequenced in a study of blood T cell repertoires in COVID-19. Here immunoSEQ multiplex PCR was the method, and the copy in TCRdb shows in-frame clones only, minus some. The sample records over 150,000 clones, around 74% being singletons. Sample: peripheral blood. The receptors originated from a woman at least 80 years old with acute or convalescent COVID-19.

The rearrangement joins TRBV4-1 to TRBJ1-3, with unresolved D. Germline CDR1 reads MGHRA; CDR2 reads YSYEKL. CDR3 size: 12 residues. Trimming took off 0 bases at V and 6 bases at J, with 3 bases between the two ends. The CDR3: CASSQDINTIYF. The CDR3 coding sequence is TGCGCCAGCAGCCAAGATATAAACACCATATATTTT.

This rearrangement joins TRBV29-1 to TRBJ2-3; 8 nucleotides match TRBD1. CDR3 length equals 14 residues. Germline V CDR1 and CDR2: SQVTM, ANQGSEA. J lost 4 bases, V lost 6 bases, and 9 bases had no gene match. The CDR3 loop reads CSVKDRGNADTQYF. Written as DNA, the CDR3 is TGCAGCGTCAAAGACAGGGGTAATGCAGATACGCAGTATTTT.

This chain links TRBV28 with TRBJ2-7, with 10 bases aligning to TRBD1. The CDR3 consists of 17 residues. CDR1 and CDR2 (germline): MDHEN, SYDVKM. Germline trimming cut 6 bases from V and 6 bases from J; bases unmatched to any gene: 17. The CDR3 sequence: CASSPSPGTGAHFEQYF. The CDR3, as DNA: TGTGCCAGCAGCCCTTCCCCCGGGACAGGGGCGCACTTCGAGCAGTACTTC.

This clone occurred a few times. The chain is built from TRBV7-9 and TRBJ2-1, with 10 bases aligning to TRBD2. CDR1 is SEHNR and CDR2 is FQNEAQ in the germline V gene (reference sequence). This CDR3 has 18 amino acids. The V and J ends lost 2 bases and 0 bases, in that order; junction bases with no gene match: 7. CDR3 region: CASSLSSGSLSSYNEQFF. In nucleotides, the CDR3 is TGTGCCAGCAGCTTATCTAGCGGGAGTTTGAGCTCCTACAATGAGCAGTTCTTC.

This clone was recorded only once. The chain recombines TRBV3-1 (or the pseudogene TRBV3-2) with TRBJ1-2; D is ambiguous. Trimming pared 1 base from V and 7 bases from J, leaving 10 bases between. CDR3 length: 13 residues. Germline loops: CDR1 LGHDT, CDR2 YNNKEL (reference sequence). The CDR3 nucleotides read TGTGCCAGCAGCCAAGCGGGTGGGTCTGGCTACACCTTC. Translated: CASSQAGGSGYTF.

The chain is built from TRBV7-2 and TRBJ1-2, with a possible D match to TRBD1 (5 bases). With 1 base removed from V and 6 bases from J, the gap between germline ends came to 6 bases. The CDR3 length is 12 residues. Germline CDR1 reads SGHTA; CDR2 reads FQGNSA. CDR3 residues: CASSLEGHGYTF. In DNA form, the CDR3 reads TGTGCCAGCAGCTTAGAGGGGCATGGCTACACCTTC. Full variable domain (outside the CDR3, taken from reference TRBV7-2 and TRBJ1-2): GAGVSQSPSNKVTEKGKDVELRCDPISGHTALYWYRQSLGQGLEFLIYFQGNSAPDKSGLPSDRFSAERTGGSVSTLTIQRTQQEDSAVYLCASSLEGHGYTFGSGTRLTVV.

A few counts support this clone. The rearrangement uses TRBV2 and TRBJ2-6; D unresolved. The CDR3 length is 17 residues. V was shortened by 8 bases and J by 0 bases, with 17 bases between the two germline ends. Germline-derived CDR1 and CDR2 are SNHLY and FYNNEI. This CDR3 is CASRYETITSGANVLTF. The CDR3 nucleotides read TGTGCCAGCCGATACGAAACAATTACCTCTGGGGCCAACGTCCTGACTTTC.

The chain combines TRBV27 with TRBJ1-6; 7 bases map to TRBD1. V shed 3 bases and J 8 bases; nucleotides not matched to a gene: 10. Germline V gives CDR1 MNHEY, CDR2 SMNVEV (reference sequence). The CDR3 consists of 16 residues. The CDR3 loop is CASSLGVTGFDSPLHF. Here the CDR3 DNA reads TGTGCCAGCAGTTTGGGGGTGACAGGGTTCGATTCACCCCTCCACTTT.

The rearrangement joins TRBV7-6 to TRBJ2-1; 8 positions agree with TRBD2. V trimming: 5 bases; J trimming: 1 base; junction bases outside the gene matches: 7. From germline, CDR1 is SGHVS and CDR2 FNYEAQ. The CDR3 has 16 residues. CDR3 in amino acids: CASSPRGGLSYNEQFF. The CDR3, as DNA: TGTGCCAGCAGCCCCCGCGGGGGGTTATCCTACAATGAGCAGTTCTTC.

The CDR3 sequence is CASSPSLGRVQGYTF. Here the CDR3 DNA reads TGTGCCAGTAGTCCCTCCCTCGGGAGGGTGCAAGGCTACACCTTC. The J gene is TRBJ1-2, the V gene TRBV19; the D is unclear. The germline V and J ends were trimmed by 5 bases and 8 bases, with 21 bases remaining between them. CDR3 length equals 15 residues. Germline CDR1 reads LNHDA; CDR2 reads SQIVND (reference sequence).

The V gene is TRBV14, the J gene TRBJ1-4, with TRBD1 as a possible D gene (5 bases). V shed 1 base and J shed 3 bases, with 15 bases lying between them. This CDR3 spans 17 amino acids. Germline CDR1 SGHDN, CDR2 FVKESK. For the CDR3, the DNA is TGTGCCAGCAGCCAAGTGGTAACAGGCCTCCCTAATGAAAAACTGTTTTTT. Encoded protein: CASSQVVTGLPNEKLFF. Full variable domain (missing parts from reference TRBV14 and TRBJ1-4): EAGVTQFPSHSVIEKGQTVTLRCDPISGHDNLYWYRRVMGKEIKFLLHFVKESKQDESGMPNNRFLAERTGGTYSTLKVQPAELEDSGVYFCASSQVVTGLPNEKLFFGSGTQLSVL.

The CDR3 sequence is CASSPGTSAYNEQFF. CDR3 in DNA: TGTGCCAGCAGCCCCGGGACTAGCGCATACAATGAGCAGTTCTTC. The chain employs TRBV6-5 and TRBJ2-1; 10 bases map to TRBD2. Trimming at V came to 6 bases and at J to 4 bases, leaving 6 bases not matched to a gene. CDR3 length equals 15 residues. CDR1 is MNHEY and CDR2 is SVGAGI in the germline V gene.

The chain combines TRBV9 with TRBJ1-1; D possibly corresponds to TRBD1 (6 bases). Between the trimmed V and J ends, which lost 4 bases and 1 base, there was a span of 11 bases. Germline V gene data show CDR1 as SGDLS and CDR2 as YYNGEE. This CDR3 has 14 amino acids. The CDR3 bases are TGTGCCAGCAGCAACAGGGAGGGGAACACTGAAGCTTTCTTT. Its protein is CASSNREGNTEAFF. Using reference TRBV9 and TRBJ1-1 for the parts outside the CDR3, the full variable domain is DSGVTQTPKHLITATGQRVTLRCSPRSGDLSVYWYQQSLDQGLQFLIQYYNGEERAKGNILERFSAQQFPDLHSELNLSSLELGDSALYFCASSNREGNTEAFFGQGTRLTVV.

This clone appeared a few times. The rearrangement uses TRBV30 and TRBJ2-2; no clear D gene. In germline, CDR1 is GTSNPN, CDR2 SVGIG (reference sequence). The V and J ends lost 3 bases and 8 bases respectively, with 10 bases between them. The CDR3 contains 12 residues. CDR3 DNA: TGTGCCTGGAGCCGAACGAGGGGGGAGCTGTTTTTT. Encoded protein: CAWSRTRGELFF.

For the CDR3, the DNA is TGTGCCAGCACCAGGGACAGGAAGAACACTGAAGCTTTCTTT. Translating gives CASTRDRKNTEAFF. The J gene is TRBJ1-1, the V gene TRBV2, with TRBD1 matching 8 bases. Germline V lookup: CDR1 SNHLY, CDR2 FYNNEI. The CDR3 has 14 amino acids. V lost 7 bases, J lost 1 base, and 5 bases stayed unmatched.

This rearrangement joins TRBV3-1 (or the pseudogene TRBV3-2) to TRBJ1-1; D is possibly TRBD1 (5 bases). The CDR3 covers 14 residues. Germline V gene sequence: CDR1 LGHDT, CDR2 YNNKEL (reference sequence). V was pared by 2 bases and J by 6 bases, with 13 bases between. The CDR3 protein is CASSQLGGGAEAFF. DNA for the CDR3: TGTGCCAGCAGCCAACTCGGCGGGGGGGCTGAAGCTTTCTTT.

V gene TRBV6-1 combines with J gene TRBJ1-1; D is unclear. The CDR3 covers 12 residues. Trimming removed 2 bases at V and 12 bases at J, with 13 bases between. The germline V gene has CDR1 MNHNS and CDR2 SASEGT. The CDR3 region has the DNA TGTGCCAGCAGTGAATTGGTACCAGGTCCTTTCTTT. Residues: CASSELVPGPFF.

The gene calls are TRBV5-6 and TRBJ1-2; D may be TRBD1 (6 bases). V was pared by 3 bases and J by 0 bases, with 12 bases between. CDR3 length: 15 amino acids. The germline CDR1 and CDR2 sequences are SGHDT and YYEEEE. The CDR3 DNA follows: TGTGCCAGCAGCTGGACAGAAACTTCTAACTATGGCTACACCTTC. It translates to CASSWTETSNYGYTF.

J is TRBJ2-1 and V is TRBV19, with a possible D match to TRBD2 (6 bases). The CDR3 spans 15 residues. Deletions cut 6 bases from V and 3 bases from J, with 15 bases between. Per the germline V gene, CDR1 is LNHDA and CDR2 is SQIVND (reference sequence). The CDR3 DNA sequence: TGTGCCAGTAGGGGCGAGGGACTCCTCTACAATGAGCAGTTCTTC. This translates into CASRGEGLLYNEQFF.

The chain links TRBV5-1 to TRBJ2-7, with 9 bases fitting TRBD1. V was clipped by 2 bases and J by 5 bases; unmatched bases: 5. This CDR3 has 14 amino acids. Germline V gene lookup returns CDR1 SGHRS and CDR2 YFSETQ. As DNA, the CDR3 is TGCGCCAGCAGCTTCGGGGACAGGGAAAACGAGCAGTACTTC. Translation: CASSFGDRENEQYF.

In its sample, this clone was seen once. The V gene is TRBV7-3, the J gene TRBJ1-1; TRBD1 is a possible D gene (6 bases). The CDR3 length is 13 residues. CDR1 and CDR2 from the germline V gene are SGHTA and FQGTGA. The V end lost 5 bases, the J end lost 7 bases, and 14 bases lay between the germline ends. CDR3 coding DNA: TGTGCCAGCAGCCTCCAGGGGATCGGTGAAGCTTTCTTT. As protein: CASSLQGIGEAFF.

V gene TRBV2 combines with J gene TRBJ2-2, with D possibly TRBD1 on 5 matching bases. Trimming shortened V by 8 bases and J by 0 bases, and 13 bases separated the two germline ends. Germline assignment: CDR1 SNHLY and CDR2 FYNNEI. The CDR3 has 15 amino acids. The CDR3 DNA sequence: TGTGCCAGCCTAGTCGACAGTTCGAACACCGGGGAGCTGTTTTTT. The encoded protein is CASLVDSSNTGELFF.

The V gene is TRBV7-2, the J gene TRBJ2-7; 11 bases are a match to TRBD2. Losses at the gene ends were 3 bases for V and 5 bases for J; bases not matched to a gene: 6. This CDR3 has 15 residues. Germline V gene lookup returns CDR1 SGHTA and CDR2 FQGNSA. CDR3 sequence reads: CASSFIAGGQNEQYF. CDR3 bases: TGTGCCAGCAGCTTTATAGCGGGGGGGCAAAACGAGCAGTACTTC.

V usage is TRBV18 and J usage is TRBJ2-2; 8 bases align to TRBD2. CDR1 and CDR2 (germline): KGHSH, LQKENI. The CDR3 covers 18 residues. V trimming: 2 bases; J trimming: 6 bases; junction bases outside the gene matches: 14. The CDR3: CASSPALSGLGVPGELFF. CDR3 in DNA: TGTGCCAGCTCACCAGCCCTTTCGGGACTAGGCGTGCCCGGGGAGCTGTTTTTT. The full variable domain, in which reference TRBV18 and TRBJ2-2 provide the parts outside the CDR3, is NAGVMQNPRHLVRRRGQEARLRCSPMKGHSHVYWYRQLPEEGLKFMVYLQKENIIDESGMPKERFSAEFPKEGPSILRIQQVVRGDSAAYFCASSPALSGLGVPGELFFGEGSRLTVL.

The chain recombines TRBV7-2 with TRBJ2-2; D remains ambiguous. Deletions cut 5 bases from V and 6 bases from J, with 10 bases between. This CDR3 contains 13 residues. CDR1 is SGHTA, CDR2 FQGNSA, per germline. CDR3 coding DNA: TGTGCCAGCAGCCCAGTCCGTTCCGGGGAGCTGTTTTTT. Amino acids: CASSPVRSGELFF.